The subject of this entry is one T cell receptor (beta chain). Libraries were prepared by immunoSEQ multiplex PCR; TCRdb keeps only in-frame clonotypes and omits some of them. The sample records more than 35,000 clones, 85% to 90% being singletons. The CDR3 totals 14 residues. Germline V gene data show CDR1 as SGHDT and CDR2 as YYEEEE. The trim removed 3 bases at V and 4 bases at J, leaving 4 bases unmatched. The entry originates in a study of PD-1 blockade in classical Hodgkin lymphoma. With no exception, relapse followed autologous stem cell transplantation in all patients, and brentuximab vedotin exposure varied.

The material was peripheral blood mononuclear cells (PBMCs), obtained before the second cycle of nivolumab. The V and J genes are TRBV5-6 and TRBJ1-3, with 7 positions matching TRBD1. The TCR sequence derives from a human donor with classical Hodgkin lymphoma. The CDR3 here is CASSWGQYGNTIYF. The CDR3 nucleotides are TGTGCCAGCAGCTGGGGACAGTACGGAAACACCATATATTTT.